One and the same sample provided the 16 T cell receptor beta chains below, sequenced in a study of T cell changes during pregnancy in multiple sclerosis. Sequencing was performed with immunoSEQ multiplex PCR; in TCRdb, only in-frame clones are kept and a portion is missing. The repertoire holds about 17,000 clones, almost 85% seen once, with 18% in the top ten. The source was CD8+ T cells from peripheral blood mononuclear cells, collected in the third trimester of pregnancy. The receptors come from a female donor in good health, enrolled as a control in a pregnancy study.

J is TRBJ2-2 and V is TRBV2; weak D call: TRBD1 (6 bases). V shed 4 bases and J shed 1 base, with 13 bases lying between them. Per germline, CDR1 SNHLY and CDR2 FYNNEI. The length of the CDR3 is 16 residues. The CDR3 is CASSGGRTENTGELFF. The DNA for the CDR3 is TGTGCCAGCAGTGGGGGGCGGACGGAGAACACCGGGGAGCTGTTTTTT.

The rearrangement links TRBV25-1 to TRBJ2-7; D is unclear. The length of the CDR3 is 15 residues. In germline, CDR1 is MGHDK, CDR2 SYGVNS. V lost 2 bases and J lost 0, with 11 bases in between. In nucleotides, the CDR3 is TGTGCCAGCAGTGAAGGTTTCGGTAACTCCTACGAGCAGTACTTC. This sequence encodes CASSEGFGNSYEQYF.

The chain links TRBV19 to TRBJ1-5; D perhaps matches TRBD1 (5 bases). Between the trimmed V and J ends, which lost 7 bases and 7 bases, there was a span of 14 bases. In germline, CDR1 is LNHDA, CDR2 SQIVND (reference sequence). CDR3 length: 13 amino acids. DNA of the CDR3: TGTGCCAGTACCATGCGGGGGGTCCAGCCCCAGCATTTT. Residues: CASTMRGVQPQHF.

In this sample, this clone turned up once. This rearrangement joins TRBV30 to TRBJ2-7; 8 nucleotides match TRBD1. The CDR3 is 14 amino acids. Germline V gene data show CDR1 as GTSNPN and CDR2 as SVGIG (reference sequence). Trimming removed 4 bases from V and 5 bases from J; junction bases left unmatched: 10. CDR3 sequence (DNA): TGTGCCTGGAACGGACAGGGTTTTTGGAACGAGCAGTACTTC. This translates into CAWNGQGFWNEQYF. The whole variable domain, filled in from reference TRBV30 and TRBJ2-7, reads SQTIHQWPATLVQPVGSPLSLECTVEGTSNPNLYWYRQAAGRGLQLLFYSVGIGQISSEVPQNLSASRPQDRQFILSSKKLLLSDSGFYLCAWNGQGFWNEQYFGPGTRLTVT.

This clone has only a few counts. This chain uses TRBV7-9 with TRBJ1-1; D call uncertain. The V and J ends lost 5 bases and 1 base respectively, with 11 bases between them. Germline values: CDR1 SEHNR, CDR2 FQNEAQ (reference sequence). The CDR3 spans 14 residues. This CDR3 is CASSLVRGNTEAFF. CDR3 sequence (DNA): TGTGCCAGCAGCCTAGTTCGAGGGAACACTGAAGCTTTCTTT.

In this sample, this clone turned up once. The chain links TRBV7-9 to TRBJ2-3, with 9 bases fitting TRBD2. The germline gives CDR1 SEHNR, CDR2 FQNEAQ (reference sequence). V lost 5 bases, J lost 3 bases, and 6 bases stayed unmatched. The CDR3 spans 15 residues. The CDR3 DNA is TGTGCCAGCAGCCCAGCGGGAGGAGGGACAGATACGCAGTATTTT. Encoded protein: CASSPAGGGTDTQYF.

The CDR3 DNA sequence: TGTGCCAGCAAACGGACAGGAGACACGAATGAGCAGTTCTTC. Its translation is CASKRTGDTNEQFF. The gene calls are TRBV7-9 and TRBJ2-1; 7 nucleotides agree with TRBD1. The CDR3 length is 14 residues. Germline V gene sequence: CDR1 SEHNR, CDR2 FQNEAQ (reference sequence). V lost 7 bases and J lost 7; bases outside the gene matches: 10.

V gene TRBV15 combines with J gene TRBJ2-1, with 13 bases matching TRBD2. Germline V lookup: CDR1 LNHNV, CDR2 YYDKDF (reference sequence). CDR3 length: 24 residues. Unmatched junction bases numbered 23, after V lost 3 bases and J lost 0 bases. CDR3 loop: CATSSDTMTSGGTTPQNSYNEQFF. CDR3 DNA sequence: TGTGCCACCAGCAGCGATACCATGACTAGCGGGGGGACGACACCCCAAAACTCCTACAATGAGCAGTTCTTC.

The rearrangement uses TRBV18 and TRBJ2-7, with 7 nucleotides matching TRBD1. With V trimmed by 1 base and J by 1 base, 10 bases remained unmatched. The CDR3 spans 17 residues. Germline CDR1 reads KGHSH; CDR2 reads LQKENI. This chain's CDR3 is CASSPLSPGQRSYEQYF. The DNA for the CDR3 is TGTGCCAGCTCACCACTATCGCCGGGACAGAGGTCCTACGAGCAGTACTTC.

Only a few counts were recorded for this clone. V and J are TRBV9 and TRBJ2-5, with TRBD1 matching over 7 bases. Germline V lookup: CDR1 SGDLS, CDR2 YYNGEE. Trimming cost V 0 bases and J 5 bases; bases outside gene matches: 10. This CDR3 has 16 amino acids. In nucleotides, the CDR3 is TGTGCCAGCAGCGTAGAGGGACAGAACCTAAGGGAGACCCAGTACTTC. This translates into CASSVEGQNLRETQYF.

The rearrangement uses TRBV9 and TRBJ2-5; the D gene is possibly TRBD1 (5 bases). The CDR3 runs to 12 residues. CDR1 and CDR2 (germline): SGDLS, YYNGEE. V was cut by 4 bases and J by 3 bases, with 7 bases left in between. In nucleotides, the CDR3 is TGTGCCAGCAGCTCGACAGAAGAGACCCAGTACTTC. It is translated as CASSSTEETQYF.

J is TRBJ2-6 and V is TRBV4-2, with D perhaps matching TRBD1 (5 bases). Germline loops: CDR1 LGHNA, CDR2 YNFKEQ. The CDR3 is 18 amino acids. The V end was cut by 0 bases, the J end by 1 base, with 13 bases between. The CDR3 loop reads CASSQERRGHSGANVLTF. The DNA for the CDR3 is TGTGCCAGCAGCCAAGAGAGGAGAGGACATTCTGGGGCCAACGTCCTGACTTTC.

This rearrangement joins TRBV19 to TRBJ1-4; D unclear. V lost 1 base, J lost 2 bases, and 8 bases lay in between. Per the germline V gene, CDR1 is LNHDA and CDR2 is SQIVND (reference sequence). This CDR3 is 15 amino acids long. The CDR3 loop is CASSIVTATNEKLFF. CDR3 nucleotides: TGTGCCAGTAGTATAGTAACAGCCACTAATGAAAAACTGTTTTTT.

The chain uses TRBV9 and TRBJ1-1, with D uncertain. Germline loops: CDR1 SGDLS, CDR2 YYNGEE. The CDR3 runs to 14 residues. V was trimmed by 4 bases and J by 4 bases, leaving 14 bases between them. CDR3 sequence: CASSPYEGSTEAFF. The CDR3 DNA reads TGTGCCAGCAGCCCGTATGAAGGGAGCACTGAAGCTTTCTTT.

The chain carries TRBV7-8 and TRBJ1-2; the match to TRBD1 covers 8 bases. CDR3 size: 15 residues. Trimming at V came to 5 bases and at J to 6 bases, leaving 11 bases not matched to a gene. CDR1 and CDR2 from the germline V gene are SGHVS and FQNEAQ. For the CDR3, the DNA is TGTGCCAGCAGCCCCATGACAGGGGAATATGATGGCTACACCTTC. The encoded protein is CASSPMTGEYDGYTF.

The CDR3 region has the DNA TGTGCCAGCACCCCTGTAGGGGACTCTGGGGCCAACGTCCTGACTTTC. This sequence encodes CASTPVGDSGANVLTF. The rearrangement uses TRBV27 and TRBJ2-6, with a tentative D call TRBD1 (5 bases). Germline V CDR1 and CDR2: MNHEY, SMNVEV (reference sequence). This CDR3 has 16 amino acids. V lost 7 bases and J lost 0, with 13 bases in between.